A selection of T cell receptor beta chains follows, all from one sample in a study of beta chain features in type 1 diabetes. Measured with immunoSEQ multiplex PCR; TCRdb has only the in-frame clones, and not every one. The sample contains 250,000 to 400,000 clones, approximately 15% of which appear only once. The sequencing input was central memory CD4+ T cells from blood. These receptors were collected from a man under 40 in good health. The CDR3 runs from the conserved cysteine through the conserved F or W. The D gene is left open where the match is weak. The size of a clone is reported for some rows only, either as once, few or many, or as a class for expanded clones.

CASSRSGTGSEKLFF,TGTGCCAGCAGTCGCAGCGGGACAGGGAGTGAAAAACTGTTTTTT,TRBD1,TRBV27,.,TRBJ1-4
CASSEAYEQYF,TGCGCCAGCAGTGAGGCATACGAGCAGTACTTC,.,TRBV10-2,.,TRBJ2-7
CASRYGGADNEQFF,TGTGCCAGCAGGTACGGGGGGGCGGACAATGAGCAGTTCTTC,TRBD2,TRBV2,.,TRBJ2-1
CASSSDREGTGELFF,TGTGCCAGCAGCTCGGACAGGGAGGGCACCGGGGAGCTGTTTTTT,.,TRBV7-3,few,TRBJ2-2
CASSTGTRETQYF,TGTGCCAGCAGCACTGGGACGAGGGAGACCCAGTACTTC,.,TRBV9,.,TRBJ2-5
CASSSNGLAGADEQFF,TGTGCCAGCAGCTCAAACGGACTAGCGGGAGCGGATGAGCAGTTCTTC,TRBD2,TRBV7-3,few,TRBJ2-1
CASSLGGLAYEQYF,TGTGCCAGCAGCTTAGGGGGCTTGGCCTACGAGCAGTACTTC,.,TRBV7-2,few,TRBJ2-7
CASSPKVGGGELFF,TGTGCCAGCAGCCCCAAGGTCGGTGGCGGGGAGCTGTTTTTT,.,TRBV7-9,few,TRBJ2-2
CASRKPGQGLRELFF,TGTGCCAGCAGGAAACCGGGACAGGGGCTGAGGGAGCTGTTTTTT,TRBD1,TRBV27,many,TRBJ2-2
CASSPGTPTYNEQFF,TGTGCCAGCAGCCCAGGGACCCCAACCTACAATGAGCAGTTCTTC,.,TRBV14,few,TRBJ2-1
CASSLWGNSNQPQHF,TGTGCCAGCAGCTTATGGGGAAATAGCAATCAGCCCCAGCATTTT,.,TRBV7-2,few,TRBJ1-5
CASSLGTSGAGYTF,TGTGCCAGCAGCTTAGGGACCTCAGGGGCTGGCTACACCTTC,.,TRBV7-8,.,TRBJ1-2
CASSSPFRGNTEAFF,TGCGCCAGCAGCTCCCCATTCCGAGGGAACACTGAAGCTTTCTTT,.,TRBV5-1,.,TRBJ1-1
CAIREAGESPQHF,TGTGCCATCAGGGAAGCGGGGGAATCGCCCCAGCATTTT,.,TRBV10-3,few,TRBJ1-5
CASSPQQGKYQETQYF,TGTGCCAGCTCACCACAACAGGGCAAATATCAAGAGACCCAGTACTTC,.,TRBV18,.,TRBJ2-5
CASSLLQGGGNEQFF,TGTGCCAGCAGTTTATTACAGGGGGGCGGGAATGAGCAGTTCTTC,TRBD1,TRBV27,few,TRBJ2-1
CASSLGLSGANVLTF,TGTGCCAGCAGCTTGGGACTATCTGGGGCCAACGTCCTGACTTTC,.,TRBV5-6,.,TRBJ2-6
CASSYVKQGKLFF,TGTGCCAGCAGTTACGTCAAACAGGGAAAACTGTTTTTT,.,TRBV6-5,few,TRBJ1-4
CASSYEGNQETQYF,TGTGCCAGCAGTTACGAGGGCAACCAAGAGACCCAGTACTTC,.,TRBV6-6,.,TRBJ2-5
CASSPQGLAGVGETQYF,TGTGCCAGCAGTCCCCAGGGACTAGCGGGAGTAGGTGAGACCCAGTACTTC,TRBD2,TRBV25-1,few,TRBJ2-5
CASISRSGNEQFF,TGTGCCAGTATTTCCAGATCGGGCAATGAGCAGTTCTTC,.,TRBV19,few,TRBJ2-1
CASSQGLTGDQPQHF,TGCGCCAGCAGCCAGGGCCTAACAGGGGATCAGCCCCAGCATTTT,TRBD1,TRBV4-3,few,TRBJ1-5
CASSQEGGEALHF,TGCGCCAGCAGCCAAGAGGGAGGGGAAGCTCTCCACTTT,.,TRBV4-1,.,TRBJ1-6
CASSRTPAATDTQYF,TGTGCCAGTAGTCGAACTCCAGCGGCCACAGATACGCAGTATTTT,.,TRBV19,few,TRBJ2-3
CASSAREGGYNEQFF,TGTGCCAGCAGTGCCCGGGAGGGGGGGTACAATGAGCAGTTCTTC,TRBD2,TRBV6-5,.,TRBJ2-1
CASSQDPAPGTANYGYTF,TGTGCCAGCAGCCAAGACCCGGCCCCAGGGACAGCTAACTATGGCTACACCTTC,TRBD1,TRBV4-2,few,TRBJ1-2
CASRSPGALNTEAFF,TGTGCCAGCAGGTCGCCTGGAGCCTTGAACACTGAAGCTTTCTTT,.,TRBV28,few,TRBJ1-1
CASSLAGEPQHF,TGTGCCAGCAGTTTGGCAGGCGAGCCCCAGCATTTT,.,TRBV28,many,TRBJ1-5
CASRKETGYGNEQFF,TGTGCCAGCAGAAAAGAGACAGGGTATGGGAATGAGCAGTTCTTC,TRBD1,TRBV6-5,many,TRBJ2-1
CASSEGPTDTQYF,TGTGCCAGCAGCGAAGGGCCCACAGATACGCAGTATTTT,.,TRBV4-2,few,TRBJ2-3
CASSKTSGSINEQFF,TGTGCCAGCAGCAAGACTAGCGGGAGTATCAATGAGCAGTTCTTC,TRBD2,TRBV5-6,.,TRBJ2-1
CASSLAGRAYVKYF,TGTGCCAGCAGTTTAGCGGGAAGAGCATACGTGAAGTATTTT,TRBD2,TRBV6-5,.,TRBJ2-3
CASSQSSTGARSPLHF,TGCGCCAGCAGCCAATCCTCTACGGGGGCACGGTCACCCCTCCACTTT,.,TRBV4-3,few,TRBJ1-6
CASSPSGYTDTQYF,TGTGCCAGCAGCCCCTCAGGGTACACAGATACGCAGTATTTT,.,TRBV7-9,.,TRBJ2-3
CASSQRVEQYF,TGTGCCAGCAGTCAACGGGTCGAGCAGTACTTC,.,TRBV7-8,.,TRBJ2-7
CASRWDRGSTDTQYF,TGTGCCAGCAGGTGGGACAGGGGTTCCACAGATACGCAGTATTTT,TRBD1,TRBV6-5,.,TRBJ2-3
CASNREAGELFF,TGTGCCAGCAACCGGGAGGCCGGGGAGCTGTTTTTT,TRBD2,TRBV6-1,.,TRBJ2-2
CASSPAQGSPLHF,TGTGCCAGCAGCCCCGCTCAGGGGTCACCCCTCCACTTT,.,TRBV7-9,few,TRBJ1-6
CASKRGTTTGELFF,TGTGCCAGCAAAAGGGGGACAACCACCGGGGAGCTGTTTTTT,.,TRBV2,few,TRBJ2-2
CASSISRDTEAFF,TGTGCCAGCAGTATTAGTCGGGACACTGAAGCTTTCTTT,.,TRBV2,many,TRBJ1-1